This TCR beta chain was documented in a study of T cells after yellow fever vaccination. Looking at the study overall: Fractions of limited cellularity were prepared by means of SMART-Seq v4 Ultra Low Input.

Synthesis of TCR cDNA relied on 5'RACE template switching, which attached a universal primer site and UMIs. In TCRdb, the 5' RACE reads were re-called with MiXCR into one record per CDR3 protein. The sample shows some 200,000 distinct CDR3 sequences, 8% to 13% of them seen only once. The V gene lost 4 bases and the J gene lost 6 bases, with 13 bases spanning the gap. CDR1 and CDR2 (germline): SQVTM, ANQGSEA. The CDR3 loop spans 13 amino acids. Study outcomes and limitations: Boosting was followed by the reappearance of most primary-vaccination clones (roughly 96% CD4, about 88% CD8). Abundant clonotypes (contaminants from the bulk population) could be present in FACS-sorted repertoires.

This clonotype was counted ten times or more. Its antigen remains unknown. The genes are TRBV29-1 and TRBJ2-1; TRBD1 is a possible D gene (6 bases). The material sequenced was CD8+ T cells sorted from PBMCs, taken 15 days after the yellow fever booster vaccination. This receptor was identified in a young man who received the YFV17D yellow fever vaccine. CDR3 nucleotides: TGCAGCGTTGGACAGGCTCTCCGCAATGAGCAGTTCTTC. Its protein product is CSVGQALRNEQFF.